This record looks at one T cell receptor beta chain sequence and its context. Using a J-beta primer mix together with a sample-barcoded 5' primer, a second PCR was run for roughly 7 to 11 cycles. TCRdb re-analysed the 5' RACE reads in MiXCR, keeping a single row per CDR3 protein. The sample has about 1,600,000 distinct CDR3 sequences; 35% to 45% are singletons. This entry is derived from a study of blood T cells in healthy people across ages. The specimen was blood. The TCR originated in a young woman in good health.

The CDR3 DNA reads TGTGCCTGGAGGTTTGGGGGGAGTACTGAAGCTTTCTTT. This encodes CAWRFGGSTEAFF. This chain joins TRBV30 and TRBJ1-1; tentative D call: TRBD1 (5 bases). The CDR3 has 13 residues. Germline V gene sequence: CDR1 GTSNPN, CDR2 SVGIG (reference sequence). V was cut by 3 bases and J by 5 bases, with 13 bases left in between.